The clone carrying this T cell receptor (beta chain) was detected only once. Its specificity is not known. This entry is derived from a study of cytomegalovirus exposure and HLA in healthy donors. Study-level findings and limits: Being productive about 87% or about 30% of the time was typical of most TCR beta V segments in an earlier analysis.

The study ran its PCR with 60 Vbeta and 13 Jbeta primers. The method was immunoSEQ multiplex PCR; TCRdb's version includes in-frame clones alone and lacks a portion of them. This sample carries roughly 95,000 clones, roughly four fifths of them seen once, and the ten largest clones take approximately 3.6%. Per germline, CDR1 SGHTA and CDR2 FQGNSA. This CDR3 has 14 residues. The genes are TRBV7-2 and TRBJ2-5, with D tentatively TRBD1 (5 bases). The J call is in doubt because the DNA end fits TRBJ2-7 better. This TCR came from a young man in good health and CMV-seropositive. The source material was PBMCs. The CDR3: CASSPGPGLYEQYF. DNA of the CDR3: TGTGCCAGCAGCCCCGGGCCAGGGTTGTACGAGCAGTACTTC.